One and the same sample provided the 30 T cell receptor beta chains below, sequenced in a study of cytomegalovirus exposure and HLA in healthy donors. Amplification used 60 Vbeta primers and 13 Jbeta primers. The table came from immunoSEQ multiplex PCR; TCRdb's copy has only in-frame clones and leaves some out. The repertoire table contains 65,000 to 95,000 clones. The sample consisted of PBMCs. The receptors were sampled from a female donor in good health and CMV-seropositive.

V is TRBV29-1 and J is TRBJ2-1, with 7 bases aligning to TRBD2. Germline V lookup: CDR1 SQVTM, CDR2 ANQGSEA. V was clipped by 3 bases and J by 10 bases; unmatched bases: 9. The CDR3 length is 13 residues. DNA of the CDR3: TGCAGCGTTGACGCTAGCGGTCTGGGGGAGCAGTTCTTC. Amino acid sequence: CSVDASGLGEQFF.

The chain is built from TRBV5-6 and TRBJ1-1; D is undetermined. The CDR3 length is 14 residues. Germline CDR1 reads SGHDT; CDR2 reads YYEEEE. V was pared by 1 base and J by 6 bases, with 13 bases between. Here the CDR3 DNA reads TGTGCCAGCAGCTTGTCGATGCCTAGCGCTGAAGCTTTCTTT. The encoded protein is CASSLSMPSAEAFF.

The CDR3 protein is CASSLGGSGELFF. CDR3 DNA: TGTGCCAGCAGCTTAGGGGGCTCCGGGGAGCTGTTTTTT. The chain carries TRBV7-2 and TRBJ2-2; D may be TRBD1 (5 bases). The germline gives CDR1 SGHTA, CDR2 FQGNSA. The CDR3 length is 13 residues. V gave up 1 base and J gave up 6 bases, with 6 bases separating them.

The chain is built from TRBV2 and TRBJ1-4; D is possibly TRBD1 (5 bases). Germline assignment: CDR1 SNHLY and CDR2 FYNNEI. The V end was cut by 1 base, the J end by 3 bases, with 9 bases between. The CDR3 spans 15 residues. CDR3 sequence (DNA): TGTGCCAGCAGTGAAGAGGGGCCTTCTAATGAAAAACTGTTTTTT. It translates to CASSEEGPSNEKLFF.

The chain links TRBV4-3 to TRBJ2-1; tentative D call: TRBD2 (5 bases). Germline CDR1 and CDR2: LGHNA and YSLEER. This CDR3 comprises 16 residues. Between the trimmed V and J ends, which lost 2 bases and 0 bases, there was a span of 11 bases. The CDR3 region is CASSQMAEVSYNEQFF. In DNA, the CDR3 is TGCGCCAGCAGCCAAATGGCGGAGGTCTCCTACAATGAGCAGTTCTTC.

The chain combines TRBV5-1 with TRBJ2-1, with 11 bases identical to TRBD2. Germline V lookup: CDR1 SGHRS, CDR2 YFSETQ. This CDR3 is built from 15 residues. Trimming took 0 bases from V and 9 from J; bases not matched to a gene: 5. In nucleotides, the CDR3 is TGCGCCAGCAGCTTGGTAGCGGGAGGGCCGGGTGAGCAGTTCTTC. It translates to CASSLVAGGPGEQFF.

The chain is built from TRBV4-2 and TRBJ2-2; 10 bases fit TRBD2. This CDR3 region has 16 residues. The V gene end was trimmed by 4 bases and the J gene end by 5 bases; junction bases not matched to a gene: 7. Germline CDR1 reads LGHNA; CDR2 reads YNFKEQ. The CDR3 sequence is CASSPLAGVGTGELFF. For the CDR3, the DNA is TGTGCCAGCAGCCCTCTAGCGGGAGTGGGGACCGGGGAGCTGTTTTTT.

The rearrangement uses TRBV6-6 and TRBJ1-4; TRBD1 matches at 8 bases. V was clipped by 6 bases and J by 8 bases; unmatched bases: 11. The CDR3 length is 15 residues. The V gene's germline CDR1 is MNHNY and CDR2 SVGAGI (reference sequence). The CDR3 loop is CASRNGQGFGEKLFF. The CDR3, as DNA: TGTGCCAGCAGAAACGGACAGGGTTTTGGCGAAAAACTGTTTTTT.

V usage is TRBV2 and J usage is TRBJ1-4; a possible D gene is TRBD1 (6 bases). CDR1 and CDR2 (germline): SNHLY, FYNNEI. The CDR3 has 11 residues. The V end lost 6 bases, the J end lost 12 bases, and 11 bases lay between the germline ends. CDR3: CASRGQLELFF. CDR3 in DNA: TGTGCCAGCAGAGGACAGCTAGAACTGTTTTTT.

The chain recombines TRBV7-2 with TRBJ1-2; unclear D gene. Trimming stripped 5 bases from V and 7 bases from J, with 17 bases between. CDR1 and CDR2 from the germline V gene are SGHTA and FQGNSA. This CDR3 is built from 14 residues. CDR3: CASSKRTGSGGYTF. CDR3 in DNA: TGTGCCAGCAGCAAACGGACGGGGAGTGGTGGCTACACCTTC.

The chain recombines TRBV7-2 with TRBJ2-7; possible D gene TRBD2, 6 bases. This CDR3 is built from 15 residues. Germline values: CDR1 SGHTA, CDR2 FQGNSA. V lost 5 bases and J 5 bases, leaving 19 bases between the germline ends. CDR3: CASSITRDSTHEQYF. The DNA for the CDR3 is TGTGCCAGCAGCATCACCCGGGACTCCACCCACGAGCAGTACTTC.

The CDR3 loop reads CATSPGAGELFF. For the CDR3, the DNA is TGTGCCACCAGCCCGGGGGCCGGGGAGCTGTTTTTT. The chain joins TRBV15 to TRBJ2-2; perhaps TRBD2 as D (6 bases). CDR3 size: 12 residues. Trimming shortened V by 5 bases and J by 6 bases, and 7 bases separated the two germline ends. Germline loops: CDR1 LNHNV, CDR2 YYDKDF (reference sequence).

The rearrangement uses TRBV7-9 and TRBJ2-7; TRBD2 matches at 11 bases. Germline CDR1 reads SEHNR; CDR2 reads FQNEAQ (reference sequence). The CDR3 has 15 residues. With 4 bases clipped from V and 3 bases from J, the junction kept 5 bases outside the gene matches. The CDR3 DNA follows: TGTGCCAGCAGCTCGACGGGACTAGCGGTCTACGAGCAGTACTTC. Translating gives CASSSTGLAVYEQYF.

The rearrangement links TRBV4-3 to TRBJ2-5; 9 bases match TRBD1. The germline V gene has CDR1 LGHNA and CDR2 YSLEER. The V gene end was trimmed by 4 bases and the J gene end by 4 bases; junction bases not matched to a gene: 7. This CDR3 comprises 15 residues. The CDR3 coding sequence is TGCGCCAGCAGCCGGATGACAGGGGGTAGAGAGACCCAGTACTTC. It translates to CASSRMTGGRETQYF.

The rearrangement links TRBV28 to TRBJ2-1, with D possibly TRBD1 on 6 matching bases. This CDR3 comprises 14 residues. Germline V gene sequence: CDR1 MDHEN, CDR2 SYDVKM. V lost 6 bases, J lost 1 base, and 10 bases lay in between. The CDR3 reads CASRSGTSYNEQFF. In DNA form, the CDR3 reads TGTGCCAGCAGATCCGGGACATCCTACAATGAGCAGTTCTTC. The full variable domain, with the rest looked up from reference TRBV28 and TRBJ2-1, is DVKVTQSSRYLVKRTGEKVFLECVQDMDHENMFWYRQDPGLGLRLIYFSYDVKMKEKGDIPEGYSVSREKKERFSLILESASTNQTSMYLCASRSGTSYNEQFFGPGTRLTVL.

The chain couples TRBV15 to TRBJ2-4, with TRBD1 identical over 7 bases. Germline V lookup: CDR1 LNHNV, CDR2 YYDKDF (reference sequence). This CDR3 is 16 amino acids long. With V trimmed by 0 bases and J by 4 bases, 6 bases remained unmatched. In DNA, the CDR3 is TGTGCCACCAGCAGAGATCTTGAGACAGGGAAAAACATTCAGTACTTC. This codes for CATSRDLETGKNIQYF.

The chain employs TRBV6-5 and TRBJ1-5; 7 nucleotides line up with TRBD1. This CDR3 spans 15 amino acids. Germline CDR1 and CDR2: MNHEY and SVGAGI. J lost 6 bases, V lost 0 bases, and 5 bases had no gene match. CDR3 in DNA: TGTGCCAGCAGTTACTCTCGGGACAGTCCTCAGCCCCAGCATTTT. It translates to CASSYSRDSPQPQHF.

The rearrangement joins TRBV6-5 to TRBJ1-6; TRBD1 matches at 9 bases. Germline CDR1 reads MNHEY; CDR2 reads SVGAGI. The CDR3 consists of 13 residues. V trimming: 4 bases; J trimming: 14 bases; junction bases outside the gene matches: 6. Written as DNA, the CDR3 is TGTGCCAGCAGTTCAACAGGGGGCACGACCCTCCACTTT. This sequence encodes CASSSTGGTTLHF.

This rearrangement joins TRBV10-2 to TRBJ1-4; D is ambiguous. V was pared by 8 bases and J by 2 bases, with 18 bases between. CDR1 is WSHSY, CDR2 SAAADI, per germline. The CDR3 is made up of 16 amino acids. DNA of the CDR3: TGCGCCAGCGCCGCAAGCGTGGATGTCACTAATGAAAAACTGTTTTTT. The encoded protein is CASAASVDVTNEKLFF.

The chain links TRBV18 to TRBJ1-5; TRBD1 is a possible D gene (5 bases). The V end lost 6 bases, the J end lost 4 bases, and 16 bases lay between the germline ends. The length of the CDR3 is 15 residues. The germline V gene encodes CDR1 KGHSH and CDR2 LQKENI. CDR3 in DNA: TGTGCCAGCTCTGGTGGGCAGGGAAGGAATCAGCCCCAGCATTTT. Protein: CASSGGQGRNQPQHF.

The rearrangement uses TRBV13 and TRBJ2-1, with TRBD2 identical over 13 bases. V shed 5 bases, J shed 5 bases, and the junction held 6 bases outside the gene matches. The CDR3 is made up of 16 amino acids. Germline CDR1 PRHDT, CDR2 FYEKMQ (reference sequence). The CDR3: CASSTLAGGPNNEQFF. The CDR3 DNA reads TGTGCCAGCAGCACACTAGCGGGGGGGCCCAACAATGAGCAGTTCTTC.

The chain recombines TRBV6-6 with TRBJ2-3; maybe TRBD1 (5 bases). From germline, CDR1 is MNHNY and CDR2 SVGAGI (reference sequence). Trimming cost V 7 bases and J 2 bases, with 7 bases left between them. The CDR3 length is 12 residues. This chain's CDR3 is CASTGNTDTQYF. The CDR3 coding sequence is TGTGCCAGCACAGGGAACACAGATACGCAGTATTTT.

This rearrangement joins TRBV7-6 to TRBJ2-7; D perhaps matches TRBD2 (5 bases). Germline values: CDR1 SGHVS, CDR2 FNYEAQ. Trimming removed 5 bases from V and 10 bases from J, with 15 bases in between. This CDR3 is 12 amino acids long. The CDR3, as DNA: TGTGCCAGCAGCCGTGGCGGGTCGGCCCAGTACTTC. As protein: CASSRGGSAQYF.

The genes are TRBV7-8 and TRBJ1-2; tentatively, D is TRBD1 (6 bases). V was clipped by 1 base and J by 1 base, with 16 bases between them. From germline, CDR1 is SGHVS and CDR2 FQNEAQ. The CDR3 runs 17 residues. CDR3: CASSLGAGVPINYGYTF. In DNA form, the CDR3 reads TGTGCCAGCAGCTTAGGAGCAGGGGTCCCGATTAACTATGGCTACACCTTC. The variable domain in full, with the rest retrieved from reference TRBV7-8 and TRBJ1-2, is GAGVSQSPRYKVAKRGQDVALRCDPISGHVSLFWYQQALGQGPEFLTYFQNEAQLDKSGLPSDRFFAERPEGSVSTLKIQRTQQEDSAVYLCASSLGAGVPINYGYTFGSGTRLTVV.

The chain is built from TRBV7-2 and TRBJ2-1; D may be TRBD2 (7 bases). Per the germline V gene, CDR1 is SGHTA and CDR2 is FQGNSA. V was clipped by 3 bases and J by 4 bases, with 16 bases between them. The CDR3 totals 16 residues. DNA of the CDR3: TGTGCCAGCAGCTTGGCGGGGGCCGGGGGGTACAATGAGCAGTTCTTC. It yields the protein CASSLAGAGGYNEQFF.

This CDR3 reads CASSTQGTQYF. CDR3 nucleotides: TGTGCCAGCAGTACACAGGGGACCCAGTACTTC. The chain has TRBV6-5 and TRBJ2-5; D might be TRBD1 (6 bases). V lost 5 bases and J 7 bases, leaving 8 bases between the germline ends. The CDR3 loop spans 11 amino acids. Looked up from germline, CDR1 is MNHEY and CDR2 is SVGAGI.

The chain joins TRBV19 to TRBJ1-5; D perhaps matches TRBD1 (5 bases). CDR1 and CDR2 (germline): LNHDA, SQIVND (reference sequence). The V gene lost 10 bases and the J gene lost 0 bases, with 16 bases spanning the gap. This CDR3 spans 15 amino acids. The chain's CDR3 is CATKGMGYSNQPQHF. The CDR3 coding sequence is TGTGCCACCAAGGGGATGGGGTATAGCAATCAGCCCCAGCATTTT. The full variable domain, with the rest looked up from reference TRBV19 and TRBJ1-5, is DGGITQSPKYLFRKEGQNVTLSCEQNLNHDAMYWYRQDPGQGLRLIYYSQIVNDFQKGDIAEGYSVSREKKESFPLTVTSAQKNPTAFYLCATKGMGYSNQPQHFGDGTRLSIL.

The rearrangement uses TRBV29-1 and TRBJ1-2; D possibly corresponds to TRBD1 (6 bases). V dropped 4 bases and J dropped 4 bases, with 7 bases sitting between them. The CDR3 consists of 11 residues. The germline V gene encodes CDR1 SQVTM and CDR2 ANQGSEA. The CDR3 loop reads CSVGQVYGYTF. The DNA of the CDR3 is TGCAGCGTTGGACAGGTCTATGGCTACACCTTC.

This chain uses TRBV5-1 with TRBJ2-3, with 8 nucleotides matching TRBD2. Unmatched junction bases numbered 7, after V lost 1 base and J lost 6 bases. Germline V gene sequence: CDR1 SGHRS, CDR2 YFSETQ. The CDR3 is 15 residues long. The CDR3 loop reads CASSLLGTSADTQYF. For the CDR3, the DNA is TGCGCCAGCAGCTTGCTGGGGACTAGTGCCGATACGCAGTATTTT.

The chain couples TRBV28 to TRBJ1-5; 8 positions match TRBD1. CDR1 and CDR2 (germline): MDHEN, SYDVKM. The junction had 8 bases not matched to a gene; V was cut back by 6 bases and J by 7 bases. The CDR3 spans 14 residues. The CDR3 loop reads CASSVDRERQPQHF. The CDR3, as DNA: TGTGCCAGCAGCGTGGACAGGGAGAGGCAGCCCCAGCATTTT.